This TCR beta chain was retrieved from a study of graft-versus-host responses after intestinal transplantation. Study-level information: Recipients underwent multivisceral, liver-intestinal, or isolated intestinal transplants. Each patient got anti-thymocyte globulin induction, then tacrolimus and steroids for around 3 years. Study observations and caveats: In patients with graft-donor T cell macrochimerism, allograft graft-versus-host to host-versus-graft clonal ratios were high. GvH clones turned up in recipient marrow; some had shown up first in ileum or blood.

Germline V gives CDR1 SGHNT, CDR2 YYREEE (reference sequence). The CDR3 runs to 14 residues. V shed 0 bases and J shed 2 bases, with 8 bases lying between them. On this clone: Its antigen is not known.

Only in-frame clones appear in the TCRdb table, and some are missing; sequencing was by immunoSEQ multiplex PCR. Here the sample spans under 75,000 clones, 85% to 90% being singletons. The sequence derives from a human donor who was the organ donor for an intestinal transplant. V and J are TRBV5-4 and TRBJ1-2; D may be TRBD1 (6 bases). The sequencing here drew on unstimulated CD8+ T cells sorted from spleen or lymph node cells, taken before transplant. CDR3 sequence (DNA): TGTGCCAGCAGCTTGGGACAGGCAAACTATGGCTACACCTTC. Translation: CASSLGQANYGYTF.